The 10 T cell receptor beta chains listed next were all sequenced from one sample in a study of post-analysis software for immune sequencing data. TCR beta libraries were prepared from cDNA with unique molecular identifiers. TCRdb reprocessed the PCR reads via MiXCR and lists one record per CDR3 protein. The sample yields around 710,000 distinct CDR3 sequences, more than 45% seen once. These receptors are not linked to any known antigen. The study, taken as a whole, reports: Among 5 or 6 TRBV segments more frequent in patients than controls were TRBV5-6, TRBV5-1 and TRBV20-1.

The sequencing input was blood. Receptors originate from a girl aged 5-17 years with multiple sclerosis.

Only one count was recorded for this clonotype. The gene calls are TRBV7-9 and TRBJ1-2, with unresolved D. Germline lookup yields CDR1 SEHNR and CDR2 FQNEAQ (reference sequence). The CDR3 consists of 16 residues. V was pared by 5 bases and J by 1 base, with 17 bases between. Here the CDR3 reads CASSVPPRPNNYGYTF. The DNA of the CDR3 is TGTGCCAGCAGCGTGCCACCTCGTCCTAATAACTATGGCTACACCTTC.

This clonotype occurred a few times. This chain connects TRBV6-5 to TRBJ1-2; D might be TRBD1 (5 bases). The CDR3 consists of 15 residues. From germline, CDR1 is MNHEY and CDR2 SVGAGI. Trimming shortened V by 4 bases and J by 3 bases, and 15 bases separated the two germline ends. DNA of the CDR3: TGTGCCAGCAGTTCCGACCGGGGGGGTGACTATGGCTACACCTTC. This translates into CASSSDRGGDYGYTF.

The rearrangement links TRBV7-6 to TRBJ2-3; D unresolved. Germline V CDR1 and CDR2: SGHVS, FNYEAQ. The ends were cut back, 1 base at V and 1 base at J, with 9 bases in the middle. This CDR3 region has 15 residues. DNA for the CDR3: TGTGCCAGCAGCTTAGGGCCAGATGGCACAGATACGCAGTATTTT. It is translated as CASSLGPDGTDTQYF.

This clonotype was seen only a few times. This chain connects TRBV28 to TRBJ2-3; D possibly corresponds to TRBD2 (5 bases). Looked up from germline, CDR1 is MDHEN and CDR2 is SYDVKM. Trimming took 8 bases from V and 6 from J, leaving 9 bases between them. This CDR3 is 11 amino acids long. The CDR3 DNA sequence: TGTGCCAGCTCAAGGGAGGATACGCAGTATTTT. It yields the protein CASSREDTQYF.

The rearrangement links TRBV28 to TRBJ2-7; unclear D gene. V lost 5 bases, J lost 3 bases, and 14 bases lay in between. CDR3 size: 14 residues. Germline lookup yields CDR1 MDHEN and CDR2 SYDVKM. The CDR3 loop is CASSAASRSYEQYF. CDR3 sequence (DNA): TGTGCCAGCAGTGCCGCTTCGCGGAGCTACGAGCAGTACTTC.

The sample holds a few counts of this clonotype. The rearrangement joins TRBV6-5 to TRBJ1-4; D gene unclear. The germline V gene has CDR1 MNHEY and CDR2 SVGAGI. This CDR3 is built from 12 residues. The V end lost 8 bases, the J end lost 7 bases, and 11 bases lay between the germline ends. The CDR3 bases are TGTGCCAGCGGTAGGGTATCTGAAAAACTGTTTTTT. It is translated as CASGRVSEKLFF.

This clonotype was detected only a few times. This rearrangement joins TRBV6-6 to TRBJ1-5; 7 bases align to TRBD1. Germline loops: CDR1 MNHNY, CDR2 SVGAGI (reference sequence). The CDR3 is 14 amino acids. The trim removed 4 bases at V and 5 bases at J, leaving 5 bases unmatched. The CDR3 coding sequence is TGTGCCAGCAGTTCTGCAGGGGGAGATCAGCCCCAGCATTTT. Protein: CASSSAGGDQPQHF.

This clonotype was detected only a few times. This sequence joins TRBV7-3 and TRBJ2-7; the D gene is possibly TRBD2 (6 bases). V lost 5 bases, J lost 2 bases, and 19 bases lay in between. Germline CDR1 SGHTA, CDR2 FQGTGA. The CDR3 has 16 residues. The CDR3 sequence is CASSPLPGLVPYEQYF. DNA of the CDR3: TGTGCCAGCAGCCCACTGCCGGGACTGGTACCCTACGAGCAGTACTTC.

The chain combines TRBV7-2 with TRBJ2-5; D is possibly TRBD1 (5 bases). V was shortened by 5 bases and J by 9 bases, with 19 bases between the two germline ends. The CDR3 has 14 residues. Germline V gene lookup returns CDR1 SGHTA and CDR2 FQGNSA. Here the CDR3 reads CASSPSHSRASQYF. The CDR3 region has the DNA TGTGCCAGCAGCCCCTCGCATAGCAGGGCCTCCCAGTACTTC.

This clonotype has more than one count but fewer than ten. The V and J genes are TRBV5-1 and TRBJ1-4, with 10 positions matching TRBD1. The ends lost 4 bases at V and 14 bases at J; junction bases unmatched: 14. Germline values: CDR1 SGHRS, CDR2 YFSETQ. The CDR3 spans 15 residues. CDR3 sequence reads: CASSLTGTGDRGLFF. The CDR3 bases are TGCGCCAGCAGCCTCACCGGGACAGGGGATCGGGGGCTGTTTTTT.